A single sample is the source of the 6 T cell receptor beta chains below, sequenced in a study of blood T cell repertoires in COVID-19. TCRdb keeps only in-frame clones here, not all; method: immunoSEQ multiplex PCR. The sample lists 210,000 or so clones; more than 80% were seen once. The material sequenced was peripheral blood. The receptors stem from a woman older than 75 with acute or convalescent COVID-19.

CDR3 bases: TGTGCCAGCAGCTTGTTAGCGGGAGGGACCGGGGAGCTGTTTTTT. This encodes CASSLLAGGTGELFF. The chain is built from TRBV7-9 and TRBJ2-2; 11 bases agree with TRBD2. Losses at the gene ends were 3 bases for V and 5 bases for J; bases not matched to a gene: 2. CDR3 length: 15 residues. Germline-derived CDR1 and CDR2 are SEHNR and FQNEAQ (reference sequence). Drawing the rest from reference TRBV7-9 and TRBJ2-2, the complete variable domain is DTGVSQNPRHKITKRGQNVTFRCDPISEHNRLYWYRQTLGQGPEFLTYFQNEAQLEKSRLLSDRFSAERPKGSFSTLEIQRTEQGDSAMYLCASSLLAGGTGELFFGEGSRLTVL.

The chain joins TRBV30 to TRBJ1-2; D may be TRBD1 (6 bases). Germline V CDR1 and CDR2: GTSNPN, SVGIG (reference sequence). The CDR3 spans 14 residues. Between the trimmed V and J ends, which lost 2 bases and 8 bases, there was a span of 18 bases. Here the CDR3 DNA reads TGTGCCTGGAGTTCCGGGACAAACGAAGGCGGCTACACCTTC. The encoded protein is CAWSSGTNEGGYTF.

V usage is TRBV11-3 and J usage is TRBJ2-2, with D possibly being TRBD1 (6 bases). Germline lookup yields CDR1 SGHNT and CDR2 YENEEA. The CDR3 loop spans 15 amino acids. The V and J ends lost 5 bases and 4 bases respectively, with 14 bases between them. This chain's CDR3 is CASSPRTVSTGELFF. In DNA form, the CDR3 reads TGTGCCAGCAGCCCGAGGACAGTATCCACCGGGGAGCTGTTTTTT.

This rearrangement joins TRBV3-1 (or the pseudogene TRBV3-2) to TRBJ2-7; D is ambiguous. This CDR3 contains 11 residues. Per germline, CDR1 LGHDT and CDR2 YNNKEL (reference sequence). V gave up 4 bases and J gave up 3 bases, with 4 bases separating them. This CDR3 reads CASSRLYEQYF. The CDR3 DNA reads as TGTGCCAGCAGCCGACTCTACGAGCAGTACTTC.

CDR3 nucleotide sequence: TGTGCCAGCAGTCAGGACAGGATGACAGATACGCAGTATTTT. It codes for CASSQDRMTDTQYF. The chain has TRBV6-5 and TRBJ2-3; 7 bases match TRBD1. V was pared by 5 bases and J by 3 bases, with 5 bases of the junction left unmatched. There are 14 residues in the CDR3. CDR1 is MNHEY and CDR2 is SVGAGI in the germline V gene.

This clone was counted once. The chain uses TRBV25-1 and TRBJ1-5; 8 bases fit TRBD1. The CDR3 is 14 amino acids. Germline-derived CDR1 and CDR2 are MGHDK and SYGVNS. J lost 3 bases, V lost 7 bases, and 5 bases had no gene match. This chain's CDR3 is CASKGTGDNQPQHF. Here the CDR3 DNA reads TGTGCCAGCAAGGGGACAGGTGACAATCAGCCCCAGCATTTT.